Listed below are T cell receptor beta chains from one sample, sequenced in a study of Graves' ophthalmopathy and Graves' hyperthyroidism. A single record per CDR3 protein comes from TCRdb applying MiXCR to the multiplex PCR reads. Of roughly 400,000 distinct CDR3 sequences in the sample, 15% to 17% are singletons; the top ten hold about 7%. Sequenced sample: peripheral blood. These receptors were collected from a woman between 18 and 30 years old with stable Graves' hyperthyroidism. Both conserved end residues are part of each CDR3. A D gene is named only where the DNA matches it firmly. Expanded clones get a size class; other rows say once, few or many, or leave the size out.

J gene	D gene	V gene	clone size	CDR3 DNA	CDR3 protein
TRBJ2-2	.	TRBV24-1	many	TGTGCCACCAGTGATGTTGCCCGAGGGGCCGGGGAGCTGTTTTTT	CATSDVARGAGELFF
TRBJ2-2	.	TRBV7-3	many	TGTGCCAGCAGCTCGCGGTTAACCGGGGAGCTGTTTTTT	CASSSRLTGELFF
TRBJ1-2	TRBD1	TRBV19	many	TGTGCCAGTAGTACCGACAGGGTCTATGGCTACACCTTC	CASSTDRVYGYTF
TRBJ1-1	.	TRBV6-1	.	TGTGCCAGCAGTCCAGGACACAAAGCAACTGAAGCTTTCTTT	CASSPGHKATEAFF
TRBJ2-7	.	TRBV19	many	TGTGCCAGTAGTATCTCTGGGGGACCCTACGAGCAGTACTTC	CASSISGGPYEQYF
TRBJ2-7	.	TRBV20-1	.	TGCAGTGCTAGAGCCGTGGACCCCCTCGAGCAGTACTTC	CSARAVDPLEQYF
TRBJ2-5	TRBD1	TRBV2	many	TGTGCCAACACCAGGGGGACGTACCAAGAGACCCAGTACTTC	CANTRGTYQETQYF
TRBJ2-7	TRBD2	TRBV29-1	.	TGCAGCGTTTCAGCGGGGGGCTCCGCCTACGAGCAGTACTTC	CSVSAGGSAYEQYF
TRBJ1-5	.	TRBV2	many	TGTGCCAGCAGGGAACGGGGGCGTCAGCCCCAGCATTTT	CASRERGRQPQHF
TRBJ1-2	.	TRBV12-3/TRBV12-4	many	TGTGCCAGCAGTCCGCTCCTTCCTTTAGGGGCTGGTAGTTATGGCTACACCTTC	CASSPLLPLGAGSYGYTF
TRBJ1-1	.	TRBV12-3/TRBV12-4	many	TGTGCCAGCAGTTTAGGGGCGGGGGTTCACACTGAAGCTTTCTTT	CASSLGAGVHTEAFF
TRBJ1-5	.	TRBV6-2/TRBV6-3	many	TGTGCCAGCAGTTACTATCAGGGCGCGGGGCCCCAGCATTTT	CASSYYQGAGPQHF
TRBJ1-1	TRBD1	TRBV29-1	many	TGCAGCGCCCGGTGCCGGTACAGGGGGCCGAACACTGAAGCTTTCTTT	CSARCRYRGPNTEAFF
TRBJ1-5	.	TRBV28	.	TGTGCCAGCAAGTCTCAAGGCAGCAATCAGCCCCAGCATTTT	CASKSQGSNQPQHF
TRBJ2-7	TRBD1	TRBV12-3/TRBV12-4	.	TGTGCCAGCAGTGCGGACAGGGGGCACGAGCAGTACTTC	CASSADRGHEQYF
TRBJ2-7	TRBD1	TRBV5-1	few	TGCGCCAGCAGCTTGGTCCCCGGGACAGGTGGGAACTACGAGCAGTACTTC	CASSLVPGTGGNYEQYF
TRBJ2-7	.	TRBV10-2	many	TGCGCCAGCAGTGAGATTGGCCGGGGCTACGAGCAGTACTTC	CASSEIGRGYEQYF
TRBJ2-2	.	TRBV15	many	TGTGCCACCAGCCGGGGTCTTGGCGGGGAGCTGTTTTTT	CATSRGLGGELFF
TRBJ2-2	.	TRBV14	.	TGTGCCAGCAGCCACGCAGGGGTCGACGGGGAGCTGTTTTTT	CASSHAGVDGELFF
TRBJ2-7	.	TRBV12-3/TRBV12-4	many	TGTGCCAGCAGTTTAGGGGAGGCTGAGCAGTACTTC	CASSLGEAEQYF
TRBJ2-5	.	TRBV24-1	.	TGTGCCACCAGTGATTCGACAGCGGCCGACCAAGAGACCCAGTACTTC	CATSDSTAADQETQYF
TRBJ2-5	TRBD2	TRBV20-1	many	TGCAGTGCCCCTGCGGGGGGGGCGACTGTAGAGACCCAGTACTTC	CSAPAGGATVETQYF
TRBJ1-6	.	TRBV3-1	many	TGTGCCAGCAGCCAAGGACAGGCGTATAATTCACCCCTCCACTTT	CASSQGQAYNSPLHF
TRBJ1-1	TRBD1	TRBV4-1	.	TGCGCCAGCAGCCTTTTACAGGGGGCGCGAACTGGAGCTTTCTTT	CASSLLQGARTGAFF
TRBJ2-6	.	TRBV30	.	TGTGCCTGGAGCGGGGCCAACGTCCTGACTTTC	CAWSGANVLTF
TRBJ1-6	.	TRBV27	many	TGTGCCAGCAGTCAAAGGACAAAGGGGACGTCACCCCTCCACTTT	CASSQRTKGTSPLHF
TRBJ1-5	.	TRBV28	many	TGTGCCAGCAGTTTTTTCAGCGGACAAATTAGCAATCAGCCCCAGCATTTT	CASSFFSGQISNQPQHF
TRBJ2-7	TRBD2	TRBV2	many	TGTGCCAGCACCCGGGACTATATCTACTACGAGCAGTACTTC	CASTRDYIYYEQYF
TRBJ1-5	.	TRBV20-1	many	TGCAGTGCTTCGGCAGGTAATCAGCCCCAGCATTTT	CSASAGNQPQHF
TRBJ2-2	.	TRBV20-1	.	TGCAGTGCTAGTCTTAGGGTGTCGGGCGGGGAGCTGTTTTTT	CSASLRVSGGELFF
TRBJ1-1	TRBD1	TRBV11-3	many	TGTGCCAGCAGCTACGACAGGGGTCTTCGAGGTGAAGCTTTCTTT	CASSYDRGLRGEAFF
TRBJ1-1	TRBD1	TRBV11-2	many	TGTGCCAGCACTTCCTCCGGGACAGGGAACACTGAAGCTTTCTTT	CASTSSGTGNTEAFF
TRBJ2-7	.	TRBV5-5	many	TGTGCCAGCAACGAATGGCAGGGGTACGAGCAGTACTTC	CASNEWQGYEQYF
TRBJ2-4	.	TRBV6-5	many	TGTGCCAGCAGTTGGGGTTCGAAAAACATTAAGTACTTC	CASSWGSKNIKYF
TRBJ1-1	TRBD1	TRBV5-1	few	TGCGCCAGCAGCTCACCCCCGGGGCAGGGGGCCACTGAAGCTTTCTTT	CASSSPPGQGATEAFF
TRBJ2-5	.	TRBV13	many	TGTGCCAGCAGCTCGGAAAGGATCCAAGAGACCCAGTACTTC	CASSSERIQETQYF
TRBJ2-7	.	TRBV6-1	many	TGTGCCAGCAGTGAAGCGCGAGCTTACGAGCAGTACTTC	CASSEARAYEQYF
TRBJ2-2	TRBD2	TRBV12-3/TRBV12-4	.	TGTGCCAGCAGTTTAGTTAGCGGGAGCCACACCGGGGAGCTGTTTTTT	CASSLVSGSHTGELFF
TRBJ1-1	.	TRBV6-5	many	TGTGCCAGCAGTTACAAGGCAGGAAGCACTGAAGCTTTCTTT	CASSYKAGSTEAFF
TRBJ2-7	TRBD2	TRBV12-3/TRBV12-4	.	TGTGCCAGCAGCAAGACTAGCGGGAGCCACGAGCAGTACTTC	CASSKTSGSHEQYF
TRBJ1-1	.	TRBV29-1	many	TGCAGCGTTGAATTACTGAGCAAGAACACTGAAGCTTTCTTT	CSVELLSKNTEAFF
TRBJ1-6	.	TRBV11-2	many	TGTGCCAGCAGCTCTCGGGGATCCATCTATAATTCACCCCTCCACTTT	CASSSRGSIYNSPLHF
TRBJ1-5	.	TRBV20-1	.	TGCAGTGCTAGCCCGCAGGCACCGAGTCAGCCCCAGCATTTT	CSASPQAPSQPQHF
TRBJ2-7	.	TRBV27	many	TGTGCCAGCAGTTTGGCAGGGGGGTACACCTCTAACTACGAGCAGTACTTC	CASSLAGGYTSNYEQYF
TRBJ2-7	TRBD1	TRBV7-9	many	TGTGCCAGCAGCGGTCCGACAGGGGGCTACGAGCAGTACTTC	CASSGPTGGYEQYF